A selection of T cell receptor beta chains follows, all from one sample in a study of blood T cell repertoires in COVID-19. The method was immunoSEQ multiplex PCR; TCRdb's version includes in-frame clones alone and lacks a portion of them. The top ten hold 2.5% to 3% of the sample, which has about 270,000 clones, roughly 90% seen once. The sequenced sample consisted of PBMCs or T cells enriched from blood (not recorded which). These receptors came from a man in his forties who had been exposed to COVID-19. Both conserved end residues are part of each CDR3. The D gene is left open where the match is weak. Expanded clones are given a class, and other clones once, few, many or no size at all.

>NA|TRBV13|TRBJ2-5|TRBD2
TGTGCCAGCAGCCCCGGACTAGCGAAGTACCAAGAGACCCAGTACTTC
CASSPGLAKYQETQYF
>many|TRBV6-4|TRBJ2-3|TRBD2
TGTGCCAGCAAACAACTAGCGGGAGGAGCAGATACGCAGTATTTT
CASKQLAGGADTQYF
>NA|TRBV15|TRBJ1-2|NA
TGTGCCACCAGCAGAGATCGGGGTTCAGCCTATGGCTACACCTTC
CATSRDRGSAYGYTF
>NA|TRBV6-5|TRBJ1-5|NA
TGTGCCAGCAGTTACGCAGGGGCAAATCAGCCCCAGCATTTT
CASSYAGANQPQHF
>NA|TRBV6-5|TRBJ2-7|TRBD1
TGTGCCAGCTGCGACAGGGACCCCTACGAGCAGTACTTC
CASCDRDPYEQYF
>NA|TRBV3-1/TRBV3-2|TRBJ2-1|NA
TGTGCCAGCAGCCGGCCGAATAGCGTCGATGAGCAGTTCTTC
CASSRPNSVDEQFF
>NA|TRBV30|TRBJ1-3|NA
TGTGCCTGGAGTGAGCTCCTCCAATCTGGAAACACCATATATTTT
CAWSELLQSGNTIYF
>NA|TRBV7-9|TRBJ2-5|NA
TGTGCCAGCAGCCCGAGGACCCTGGGGCCAGAGACCCAGTACTTC
CASSPRTLGPETQYF
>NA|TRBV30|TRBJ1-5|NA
TGTGCCTGGAGTTACCCCGCGGGCAATCAGCCCCAGCATTTT
CAWSYPAGNQPQHF
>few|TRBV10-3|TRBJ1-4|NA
TGTGCCATCAGTGAGGGGAGCATACCCGAAAAACTGTTTTTT
CAISEGSIPEKLFF
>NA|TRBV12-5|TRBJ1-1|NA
TGTGCTAGTGCCGACACAGGGTTCACTGAAGCTTTCTTT
CASADTGFTEAFF
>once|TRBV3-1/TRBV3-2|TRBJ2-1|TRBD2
TGTGCCAGCAGCCAAGAACTAGCGGGAAAAAAGGAGCAGTTCTTC
CASSQELAGKKEQFF
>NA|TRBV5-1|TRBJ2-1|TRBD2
TGCGCCAGCAGCCAGACTAGCGGCTCCTACAATGAGCAGTTCTTC
CASSQTSGSYNEQFF
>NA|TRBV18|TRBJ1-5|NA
TGTGCCAGCTCACTATCAGGTTTTTATCAGTCCCAGCATTTT
CASSLSGFYQSQHF
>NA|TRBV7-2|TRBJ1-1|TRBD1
TGTGCCAGCAGCGCACAGGGGGCGAACACTGAAGCTTTCTTT
CASSAQGANTEAFF
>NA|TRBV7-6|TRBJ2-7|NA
TGTGCCAGCAGCTTAGAGGGGTCGTCCTACGAGCAGTACTTC
CASSLEGSSYEQYF
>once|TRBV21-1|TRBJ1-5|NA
TGTGCCAGCAGCAAAAACAGGGGCAATCAGCCCCAGCATTTT
CASSKNRGNQPQHF
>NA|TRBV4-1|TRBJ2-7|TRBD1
TGCGCCAGCAGTCAGGACAGGGACATCTCCTACGAGCAGTACTTC
CASSQDRDISYEQYF
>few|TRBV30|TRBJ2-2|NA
TGTGCCTGGAGTGACGGGAGAATAGGCGGGGAGCTGTTTTTT
CAWSDGRIGGELFF
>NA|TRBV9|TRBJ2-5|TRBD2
TGTGCCAGCAGCGTAGCGGGCGGGAGTGGAGAGACCCAGTACTTC
CASSVAGGSGETQYF
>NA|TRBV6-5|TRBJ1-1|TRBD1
TGTGCCAGCAGTTCTCGACAGGGAATACTGAACACTGAAGCTTTCTTT
CASSSRQGILNTEAFF
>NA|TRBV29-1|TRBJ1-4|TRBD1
TGCAGCGTTGAAGTGGGACAGGGTTCTGAAAAACTGTTTTTT
CSVEVGQGSEKLFF
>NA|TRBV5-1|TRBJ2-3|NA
TGCGCCAGCAGCTTGTGGCTCTCGGATACGCAGTATTTT
CASSLWLSDTQYF
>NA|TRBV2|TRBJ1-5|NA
TGTGCCAGCAGTCCGACCGACAGGAATCAGCCCCAGCATTTT
CASSPTDRNQPQHF
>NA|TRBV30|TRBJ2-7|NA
TGTGCCTGGAGTGTCGATCCCGGACACGGGTCCCACGAGCAGTACTTC
CAWSVDPGHGSHEQYF
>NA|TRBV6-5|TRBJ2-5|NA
TGTGCCAGCAGTTCCGAACCCCAGGGTATGGGGACCCAGTACTTC
CASSSEPQGMGTQYF
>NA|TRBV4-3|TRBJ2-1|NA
TGCGCCAGCAGCCAAGACTCCCAGGGGGGCTTGGACAATGAGCAGTTCTTC
CASSQDSQGGLDNEQFF
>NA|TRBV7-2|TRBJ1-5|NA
TGTGCCAGCAGCTTATACGTCAGAACATTCGCCAGCAATCAGCCCCAGCATTTT
CASSLYVRTFASNQPQHF
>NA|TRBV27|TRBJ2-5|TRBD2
TGTGCCAGCAGCCGGAGGACAGCCCTCTCAGGGACTAGCGGGAGAAGGGGGCCAGAGACCCAGTACTTC
CASSRRTALSGTSGRRGPETQYF
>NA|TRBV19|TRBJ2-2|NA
TGTGCCAGTAGTGTAAAAACCGGGGAGCTGTTTTTT
CASSVKTGELFF